Sequencing of this TCR beta chain was carried out in a study of T cell responses to AZD1222 COVID-19 vaccine. The study's findings and limits: Elevations in Spike-specific TCR breadth and depth followed administration of two AZD1222 doses. Seropositive at baseline were only a handful of AZD1222 recipients. There were mostly white British donors and more females than males, and clonal diversity was possibly underestimated. Close to half of all spike-specific TCRs reportedly target regions of the variants that are unmutated.

The data were produced by immunoSEQ multiplex PCR, yet TCRdb's version contains in-frame clones alone and is incomplete. This sample has some 72,000 clones, with roughly nine tenths found just once. Regarding this clone: Its target is not known.

This specimen was peripheral blood, taken on day 0 of MenACWY control vaccination. The clonotype comes from an adult in good health.

The CDR3 loop is CASRKDPDGRVAFGSPLHF. The CDR3 DNA sequence: TGTGCCAGCAGAAAAGACCCAGACGGGAGGGTAGCCTTTGGTTCACCCCTCCACTTT. The chain joins TRBV7-8 to TRBJ1-6; D remains ambiguous. Trimming stripped 6 bases from V and 9 bases from J, with 30 bases between. CDR3 length: 19 residues. Germline CDR1 and CDR2: SGHVS and FQNEAQ.